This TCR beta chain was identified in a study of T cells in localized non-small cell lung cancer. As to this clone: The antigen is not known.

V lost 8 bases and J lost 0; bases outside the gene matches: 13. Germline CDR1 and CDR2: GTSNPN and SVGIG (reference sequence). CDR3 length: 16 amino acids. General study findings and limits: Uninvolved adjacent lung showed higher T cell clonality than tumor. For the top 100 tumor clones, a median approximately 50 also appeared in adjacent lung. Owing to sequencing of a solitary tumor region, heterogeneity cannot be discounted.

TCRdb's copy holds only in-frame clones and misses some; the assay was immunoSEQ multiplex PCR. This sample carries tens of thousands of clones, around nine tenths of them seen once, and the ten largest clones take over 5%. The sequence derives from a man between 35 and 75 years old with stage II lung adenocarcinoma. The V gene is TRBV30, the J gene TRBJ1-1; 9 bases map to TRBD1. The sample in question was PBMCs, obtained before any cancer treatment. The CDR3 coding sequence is TGTGCCCTGAGGGTGGGACAGGGAATTTTGAACACTGAAGCTTTCTTT. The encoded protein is CALRVGQGILNTEAFF.